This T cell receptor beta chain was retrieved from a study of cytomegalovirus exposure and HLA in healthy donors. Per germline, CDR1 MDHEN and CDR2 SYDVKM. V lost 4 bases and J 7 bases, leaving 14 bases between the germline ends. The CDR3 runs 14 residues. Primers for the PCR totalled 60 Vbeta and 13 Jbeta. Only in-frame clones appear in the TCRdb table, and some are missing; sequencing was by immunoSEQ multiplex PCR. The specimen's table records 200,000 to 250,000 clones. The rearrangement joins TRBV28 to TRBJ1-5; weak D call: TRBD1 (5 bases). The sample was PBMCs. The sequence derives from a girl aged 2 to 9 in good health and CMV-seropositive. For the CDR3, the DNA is TGTGCCAGCAGTTGGGAGTTGGGGGGACAGCCCCAGCATTTT. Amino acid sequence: CASSWELGGQPQHF.